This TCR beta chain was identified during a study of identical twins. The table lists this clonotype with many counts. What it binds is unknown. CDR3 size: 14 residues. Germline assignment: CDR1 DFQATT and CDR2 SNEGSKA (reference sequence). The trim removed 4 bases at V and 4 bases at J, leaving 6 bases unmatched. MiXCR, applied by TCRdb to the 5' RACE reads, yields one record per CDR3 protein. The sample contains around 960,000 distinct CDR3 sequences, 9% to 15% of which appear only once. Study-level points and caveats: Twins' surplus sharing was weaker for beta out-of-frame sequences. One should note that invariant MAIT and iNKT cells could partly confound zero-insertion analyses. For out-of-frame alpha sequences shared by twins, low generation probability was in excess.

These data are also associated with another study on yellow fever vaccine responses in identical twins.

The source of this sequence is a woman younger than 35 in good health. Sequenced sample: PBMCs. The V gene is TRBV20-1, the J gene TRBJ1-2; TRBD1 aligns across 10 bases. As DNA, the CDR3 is TGCAGTGCTATCGTGACAGGGGGCGGCTATGGCTACACCTTC. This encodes CSAIVTGGGYGYTF.